The 4 T cell receptor beta chains below all came from one sample that was sequenced in a study of OX40 agonist ivuxolimab in advanced cancers. TCRdb keeps only in-frame clones here, not all; method: immunoSEQ multiplex PCR. The sample holds around 73,000 clones, more than 80% seen once. Sequenced material: CD4+ or CD8+ T cells sorted from blood, taken in a trial of the OX40 agonist ivuxolimab. These receptors were taken from an adult with an advanced solid tumor such as melanoma, head and neck, liver or kidney cancer.

This rearrangement joins TRBV5-1 to TRBJ2-7, with 8 bases aligning to TRBD2. CDR3 size: 15 residues. V was clipped by 1 base and J by 0 bases; unmatched bases: 3. CDR1 is SGHRS, CDR2 YFSETQ, per germline. Here the CDR3 DNA reads TGCGCCAGCAGCTTGTTGGGACTAGGCTCCTACGAGCAGTACTTC. Protein: CASSLLGLGSYEQYF.

CDR3 coding DNA: TGTGCCAGCAGCCCGCAGGACAGGTTCTCCTACAATGAGCAGTTCTTC. Its translation is CASSPQDRFSYNEQFF. The gene calls are TRBV21-1 and TRBJ2-1; TRBD1, the table's D call, lacks a check against the DNA. TRBV21-1 corresponds to a pseudogene. CDR3 length equals 16 residues.

V gene TRBV28 combines with J gene TRBJ1-1; D remains unclear. Germline CDR1 reads MDHEN; CDR2 reads SYDVKM. The V end was cut by 3 bases, the J end by 1 base, with 9 bases between. The CDR3 runs to 14 residues. CDR3 sequence (DNA): TGTGCCAGCAGTTTGGTGCCGGGGAACACTGAAGCTTTCTTT. This gives the protein CASSLVPGNTEAFF. Variable domain in full (rest from reference TRBV28 and TRBJ1-1): DVKVTQSSRYLVKRTGEKVFLECVQDMDHENMFWYRQDPGLGLRLIYFSYDVKMKEKGDIPEGYSVSREKKERFSLILESASTNQTSMYLCASSLVPGNTEAFFGQGTRLTVV.

The J gene is TRBJ2-5, the V gene TRBV27; D may correspond to TRBD1 or TRBD2 (5 bases each). V lost 8 bases and J lost 5, with 21 bases in between. CDR1 is MNHEY, CDR2 SMNVEV, per germline (reference sequence). The CDR3 is made up of 15 amino acids. The CDR3 DNA reads TGTGCCAGCCGAAGAGGGGAGTACCACCGGGAGACCCAGTACTTC. This gives the protein CASRRGEYHRETQYF.